This TCR beta chain comes out of a study of T cells in Graves' hyperthyroidism and ophthalmopathy. Turning to this clonotype: Its target is unknown. Mismatch with germline at one junction end may stem from a read error.

Study results and caveats: Blood held most thyroid clonotypes expanded above 0.001 frequency.

Authors of the study amplified TCR beta CDR3 regions from RNA transcripts. During a first-round RT-PCR of the TCR CDR3, the HTBI primer set was used. MiXCR was run by TCRdb on the multiplex PCR reads, yielding one entry per CDR3 protein. The data show a few hundred thousand distinct CDR3 sequences, around 15% seen once. Uncontrolled infections, other autoimmune diseases, pregnancy or lactation led to exclusion of patients. Orbital computed tomography, thyroid ultrasound, serum thyroxine and TRAb, and clinical symptoms together informed the diagnoses. Germline-derived CDR1 and CDR2 are SSHAT and FNYEAQ (reference sequence). The CDR3 has 14 amino acids.

The TCR was taken from a woman aged 45-65 years with Graves' hyperthyroidism that later progressed to Graves' ophthalmopathy. Sample: blood. The chain links TRBV7-7 to TRBJ2-2; D ambiguous. CDR3 nucleotide sequence: TGTGCTAGCAGCTTAGGGCCCACGCGGGGGGAGCTGTTTTTT. It encodes CASSLGPTRGELFF.